This T cell receptor (beta chain) was sequenced during a study of CD8 T cells in ankylosing spondylitis. Points from the study as a whole: Clones tied to disease were said to be significantly enriched in matched ankylosing spondylitis synovial fluid.

A few counts support this clonotype. Its antigen is not known. Germline values: CDR1 MGHDK, CDR2 SYGVNS. The length of the CDR3 is 14 residues. V lost 4 bases and J 3 bases, leaving 11 bases between the germline ends. TCRdb itself ran the 5' RACE reads through MiXCR, one entry per CDR3 protein. The profile shows 40,000 or so distinct CDR3 sequences, over 9% of them singletons. Sequencing was carried out using blood, either unsorted or a sorted T cell fraction (not recorded which). The rearrangement links TRBV25-1 to TRBJ2-3, with D tentatively TRBD2 (5 bases). The receptor was derived from a male donor with ankylosing spondylitis or in good health (not recorded which). The CDR3 reads CASSAVGKTDTQYF. The CDR3 DNA is TGTGCCAGCAGTGCTGTCGGGAAAACAGATACGCAGTATTTT.